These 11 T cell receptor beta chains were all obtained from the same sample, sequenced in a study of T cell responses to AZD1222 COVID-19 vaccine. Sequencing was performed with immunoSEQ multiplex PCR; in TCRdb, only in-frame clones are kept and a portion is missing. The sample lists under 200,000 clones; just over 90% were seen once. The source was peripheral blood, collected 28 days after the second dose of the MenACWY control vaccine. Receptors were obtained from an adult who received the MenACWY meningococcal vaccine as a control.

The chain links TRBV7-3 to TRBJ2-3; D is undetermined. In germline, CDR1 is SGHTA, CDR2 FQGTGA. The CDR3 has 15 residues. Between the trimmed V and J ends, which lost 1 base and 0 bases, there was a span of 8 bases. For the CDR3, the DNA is TGTGCCAGCAGCTTAAATGCGGCTAGCACAGATACGCAGTATTTT. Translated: CASSLNAASTDTQYF.

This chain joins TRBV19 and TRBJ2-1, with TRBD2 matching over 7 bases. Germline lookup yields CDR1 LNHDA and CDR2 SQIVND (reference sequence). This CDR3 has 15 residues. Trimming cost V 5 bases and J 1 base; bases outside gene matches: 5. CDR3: CASSWRGGSYNEQFF. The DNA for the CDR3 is TGTGCCAGTAGTTGGCGGGGAGGGTCCTACAATGAGCAGTTCTTC.

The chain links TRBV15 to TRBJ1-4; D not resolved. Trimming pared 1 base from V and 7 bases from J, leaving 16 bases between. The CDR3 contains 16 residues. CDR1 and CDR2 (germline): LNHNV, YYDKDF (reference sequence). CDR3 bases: TGTGCCACCAGCAGAGGAGGTATCCATGCAAGTGAAAAACTGTTTTTT. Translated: CATSRGGIHASEKLFF.

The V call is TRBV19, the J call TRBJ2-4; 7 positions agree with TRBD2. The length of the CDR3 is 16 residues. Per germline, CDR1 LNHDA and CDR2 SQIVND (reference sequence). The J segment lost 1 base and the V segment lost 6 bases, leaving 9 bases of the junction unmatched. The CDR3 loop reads CASSTDAGGAKNIQYF. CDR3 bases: TGTGCCAGTAGCACGGATGCCGGGGGGGCCAAAAACATTCAGTACTTC.

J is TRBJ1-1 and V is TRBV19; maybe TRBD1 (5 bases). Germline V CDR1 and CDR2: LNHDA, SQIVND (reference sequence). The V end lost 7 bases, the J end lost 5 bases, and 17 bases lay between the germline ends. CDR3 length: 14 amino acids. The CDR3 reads CASTSYSGITEAFF. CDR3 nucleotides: TGTGCCAGTACCTCATATTCAGGGATTACTGAAGCTTTCTTT.

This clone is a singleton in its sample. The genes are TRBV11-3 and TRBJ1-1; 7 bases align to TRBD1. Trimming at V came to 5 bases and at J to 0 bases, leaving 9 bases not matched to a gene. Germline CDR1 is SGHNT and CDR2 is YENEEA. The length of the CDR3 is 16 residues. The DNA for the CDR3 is TGTGCCAGCAGCCGACAGGGTGGATCGATGAACACTGAAGCTTTCTTT. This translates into CASSRQGGSMNTEAFF.

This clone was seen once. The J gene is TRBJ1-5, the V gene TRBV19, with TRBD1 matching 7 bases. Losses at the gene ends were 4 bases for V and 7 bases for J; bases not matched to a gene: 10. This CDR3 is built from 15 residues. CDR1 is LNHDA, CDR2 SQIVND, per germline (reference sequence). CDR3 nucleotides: TGTGCCAGTAGTACGAGCACAGGGGTTCGACAGCCCCAGCATTTT. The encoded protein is CASSTSTGVRQPQHF.

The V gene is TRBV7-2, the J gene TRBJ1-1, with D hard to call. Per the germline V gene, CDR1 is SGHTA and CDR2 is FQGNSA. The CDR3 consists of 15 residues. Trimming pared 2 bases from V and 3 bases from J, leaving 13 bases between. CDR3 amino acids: CASSLKVGPDTEAFF. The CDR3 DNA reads TGTGCCAGCAGCTTAAAGGTAGGGCCAGACACTGAAGCTTTCTTT.

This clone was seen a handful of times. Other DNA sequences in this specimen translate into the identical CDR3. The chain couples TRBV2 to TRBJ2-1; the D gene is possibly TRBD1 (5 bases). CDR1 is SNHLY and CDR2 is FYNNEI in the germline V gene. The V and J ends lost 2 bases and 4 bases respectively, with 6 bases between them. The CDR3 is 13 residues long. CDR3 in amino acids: CASSERGYNEQFF. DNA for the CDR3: TGTGCCAGCAGTGAAAGGGGTTACAATGAGCAGTTCTTC.

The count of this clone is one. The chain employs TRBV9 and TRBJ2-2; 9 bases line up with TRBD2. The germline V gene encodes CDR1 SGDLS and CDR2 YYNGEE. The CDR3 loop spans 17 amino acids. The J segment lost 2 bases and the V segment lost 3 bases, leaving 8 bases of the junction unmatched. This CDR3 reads CASSDGYSGRNTGELFF. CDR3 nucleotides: TGTGCCAGCAGCGACGGATATAGCGGGAGAAACACCGGGGAGCTGTTTTTT.

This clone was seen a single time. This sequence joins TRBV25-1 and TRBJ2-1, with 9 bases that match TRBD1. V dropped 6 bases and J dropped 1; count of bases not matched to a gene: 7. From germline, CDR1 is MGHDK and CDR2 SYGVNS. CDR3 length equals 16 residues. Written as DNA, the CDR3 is TGTGCCAGCAGGGAAACCGGGACAGGGTCCTACAATGAGCAGTTCTTC. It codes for CASRETGTGSYNEQFF.